This T cell receptor (beta chain) derives from a study of blood T cell repertoires in COVID-19. Generated by immunoSEQ multiplex PCR, the TCRdb table keeps only in-frame clones and is missing some. The sample contains more than 50,000 clones, 77% of which appear only once. Looked up from germline, CDR1 is SQVTM and CDR2 is ANQGSEA. The CDR3 runs 13 residues. Trimming shortened V by 7 bases and J by 5 bases, and 15 bases separated the two germline ends. The chain carries TRBV29-1 and TRBJ1-5, with D perhaps TRBD1 (5 bases). The sequencing input was peripheral blood. The sequence was collected from a man in his 70s with active or convalescent COVID-19. The CDR3 protein is CSALGGADQPQHF. CDR3 sequence (DNA): TGCAGCGCTTTAGGAGGGGCTGATCAGCCCCAGCATTTT.